The present T cell receptor (beta chain) was sequenced within a study of blood T cell repertoires in COVID-19. Overall study: Spain, Italy and the United States supplied samples that represented acute and convalescent COVID-19. Nucleic acid was either cDNA or gDNA, and it came from T cells, B-cell-depleted T cells, or PBMCs.

Authors' methods: Amplifying reference gene primers gave estimates of nucleated cell counts. Profiled with immunoSEQ multiplex PCR; TCRdb holds only in-frame clones, not every one. Clone size and V and J calls were adopted from that table, with D and trimming inferred from the DNA. The profile covers about 240,000 clones, with about nine tenths appearing a single time and around 0.9% taken by the ten largest. Seattle participants joined during active infection and were tracked over time. Trimming took 6 bases from V and 8 from J, leaving 20 bases between them. Germline CDR1 reads SGDLS; CDR2 reads YYNGEE. The CDR3 is made up of 15 amino acids.

The sequence was collected from a man under 40 with COVID-19, enrolled during active disease. Sequenced input: peripheral blood. This chain links TRBV9 with TRBJ1-4; D gene uncertain. The CDR3 sequence: CASTPSGGRREKLFF. The CDR3 nucleotides read TGTGCCAGCACCCCTTCGGGCGGGAGGAGAGAAAAACTGTTTTTT.